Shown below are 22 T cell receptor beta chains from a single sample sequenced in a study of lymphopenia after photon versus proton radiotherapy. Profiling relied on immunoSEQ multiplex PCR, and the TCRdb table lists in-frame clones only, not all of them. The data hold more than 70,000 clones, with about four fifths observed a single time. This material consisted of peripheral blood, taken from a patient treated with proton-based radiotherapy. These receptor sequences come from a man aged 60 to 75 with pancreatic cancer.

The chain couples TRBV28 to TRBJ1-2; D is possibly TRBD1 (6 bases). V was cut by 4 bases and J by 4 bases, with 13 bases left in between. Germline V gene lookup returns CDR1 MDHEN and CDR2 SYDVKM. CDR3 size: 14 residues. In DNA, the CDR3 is TGTGCCAGCAGTTGGGGGGGCGACCGCTATGGCTACACCTTC. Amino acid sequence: CASSWGGDRYGYTF.

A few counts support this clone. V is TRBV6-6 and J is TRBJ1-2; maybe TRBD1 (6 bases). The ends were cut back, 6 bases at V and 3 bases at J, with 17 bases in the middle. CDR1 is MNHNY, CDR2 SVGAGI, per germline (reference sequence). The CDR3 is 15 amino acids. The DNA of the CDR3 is TGTGCCAGCAGCGCGGGATCGACAGGACACTATGGCTACACCTTC. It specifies CASSAGSTGHYGYTF.

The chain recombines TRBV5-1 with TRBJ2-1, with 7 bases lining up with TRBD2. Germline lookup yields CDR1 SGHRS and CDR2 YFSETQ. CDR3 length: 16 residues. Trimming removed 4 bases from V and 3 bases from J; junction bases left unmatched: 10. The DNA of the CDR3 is TGCGCCAGCAGCCCAGCTCCAGGGAGGGGCTACAATGAGCAGTTCTTC. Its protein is CASSPAPGRGYNEQFF.

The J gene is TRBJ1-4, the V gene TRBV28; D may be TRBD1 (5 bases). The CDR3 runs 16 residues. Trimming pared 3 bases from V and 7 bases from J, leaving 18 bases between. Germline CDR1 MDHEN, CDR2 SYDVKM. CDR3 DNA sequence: TGTGCCAGCAGTTTCCGGACGGGGACGGGGGTTGAAAAACTGTTTTTT. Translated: CASSFRTGTGVEKLFF.

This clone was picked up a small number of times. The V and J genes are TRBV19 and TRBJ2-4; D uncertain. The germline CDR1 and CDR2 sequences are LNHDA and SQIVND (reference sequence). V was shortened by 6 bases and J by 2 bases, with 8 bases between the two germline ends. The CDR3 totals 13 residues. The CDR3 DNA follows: TGTGCCAGTAGACGGACCCCCAAAAACATTCAGTACTTC. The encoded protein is CASRRTPKNIQYF.

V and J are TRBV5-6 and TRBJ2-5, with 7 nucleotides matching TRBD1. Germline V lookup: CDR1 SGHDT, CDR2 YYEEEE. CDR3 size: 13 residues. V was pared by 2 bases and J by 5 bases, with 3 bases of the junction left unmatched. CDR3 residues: CASSFGTEETQYF. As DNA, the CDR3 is TGTGCCAGCAGCTTTGGGACAGAGGAGACCCAGTACTTC.

The CDR3 DNA sequence: TGCGCCAGCAGCTCCAAAACCGGACAGGGGTATAGTAACTATGGCTACACCTTC. Amino acids: CASSSKTGQGYSNYGYTF. The chain uses TRBV5-1 and TRBJ1-2; 9 bases match TRBD1. The CDR3 covers 18 residues. CDR1 is SGHRS, CDR2 YFSETQ, per germline. J was trimmed by 1 base and V by 3 bases; bases with no gene match: 13.

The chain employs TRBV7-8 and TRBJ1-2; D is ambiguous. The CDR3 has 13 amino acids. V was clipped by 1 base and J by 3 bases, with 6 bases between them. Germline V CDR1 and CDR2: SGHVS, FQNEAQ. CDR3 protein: CASSLGVYYGYTF. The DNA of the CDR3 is TGTGCCAGCAGCTTAGGAGTATACTATGGCTACACCTTC.

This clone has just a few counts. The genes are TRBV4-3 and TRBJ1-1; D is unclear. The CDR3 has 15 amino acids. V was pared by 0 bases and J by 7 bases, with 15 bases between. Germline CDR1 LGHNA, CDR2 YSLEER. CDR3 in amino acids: CASSQDLPGWNEAFF. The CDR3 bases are TGCGCCAGCAGCCAAGATCTACCGGGGTGGAATGAAGCTTTCTTT.

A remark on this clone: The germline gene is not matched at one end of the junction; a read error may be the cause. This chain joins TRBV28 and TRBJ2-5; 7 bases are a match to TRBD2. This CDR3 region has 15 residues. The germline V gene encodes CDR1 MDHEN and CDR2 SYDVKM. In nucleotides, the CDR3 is TGTGCCAGCAGTTCCCCCGGGACTATAAAAGAGACCCAATACTTC. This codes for CASSSPGTIKETQYF.

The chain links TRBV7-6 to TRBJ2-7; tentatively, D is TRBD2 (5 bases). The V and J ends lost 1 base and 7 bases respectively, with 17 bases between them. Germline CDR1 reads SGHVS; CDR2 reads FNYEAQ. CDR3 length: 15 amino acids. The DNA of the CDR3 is TGTGCCAGCAGCTTAGTTGGGTTGGGAGTGGGGGAGCAGTACTTC. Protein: CASSLVGLGVGEQYF.

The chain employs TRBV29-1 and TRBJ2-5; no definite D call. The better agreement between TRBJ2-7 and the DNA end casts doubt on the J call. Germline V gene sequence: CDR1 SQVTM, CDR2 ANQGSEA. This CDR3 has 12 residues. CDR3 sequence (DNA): TGCAGCGTTGAAGATGAGGCTCGCGAGCAGTACTTC. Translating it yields CSVEDEAREQYF.

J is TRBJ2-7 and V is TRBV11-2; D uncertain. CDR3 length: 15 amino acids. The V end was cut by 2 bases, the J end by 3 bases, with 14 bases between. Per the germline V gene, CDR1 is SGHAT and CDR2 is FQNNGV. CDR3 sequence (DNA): TGTGCCAGCAGCTTAAGGTTAGGGCTAGTCTACGAGCAGTACTTC. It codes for CASSLRLGLVYEQYF. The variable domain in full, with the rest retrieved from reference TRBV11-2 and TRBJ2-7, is EAGVAQSPRYKIIEKRQSVAFWCNPISGHATLYWYQQILGQGPKLLIQFQNNGVVDDSQLPKDRFSAERLKGVDSTLKIQPAKLEDSAVYLCASSLRLGLVYEQYFGPGTRLTVT.

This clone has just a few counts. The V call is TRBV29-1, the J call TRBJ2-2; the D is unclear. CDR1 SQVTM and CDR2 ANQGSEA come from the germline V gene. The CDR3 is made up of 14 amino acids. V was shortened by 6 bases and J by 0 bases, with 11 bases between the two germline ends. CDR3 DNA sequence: TGCAGCGTAGCCTCAGCAGCGAACACCGGGGAGCTGTTTTTT. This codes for CSVASAANTGELFF.

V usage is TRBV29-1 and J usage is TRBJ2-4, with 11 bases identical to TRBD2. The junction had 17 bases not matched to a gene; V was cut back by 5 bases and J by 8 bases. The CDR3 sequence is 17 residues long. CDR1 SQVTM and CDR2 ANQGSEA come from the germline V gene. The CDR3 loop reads CSVPSSVTSGKLDIQYF. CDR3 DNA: TGCAGCGTTCCATCTTCTGTGACTAGCGGGAAATTGGACATTCAGTACTTC.

CDR3 sequence: CASSENTGELFF. The CDR3 DNA reads as TGTGCCAGCAGCGAGAACACCGGGGAGCTGTTTTTT. The V call is TRBV28, the J call TRBJ2-2, with unresolved D. Trimming stripped 6 bases from V and 1 base from J, with 3 bases between. Germline lookup yields CDR1 MDHEN and CDR2 SYDVKM. CDR3 size: 12 residues.

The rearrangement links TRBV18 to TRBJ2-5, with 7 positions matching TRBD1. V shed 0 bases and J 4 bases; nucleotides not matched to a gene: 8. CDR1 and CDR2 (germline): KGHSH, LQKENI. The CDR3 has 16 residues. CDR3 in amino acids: CASSPPLGGIRETQYF. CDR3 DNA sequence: TGTGCCAGCTCACCACCGTTAGGGGGCATACGAGAGACCCAGTACTTC.

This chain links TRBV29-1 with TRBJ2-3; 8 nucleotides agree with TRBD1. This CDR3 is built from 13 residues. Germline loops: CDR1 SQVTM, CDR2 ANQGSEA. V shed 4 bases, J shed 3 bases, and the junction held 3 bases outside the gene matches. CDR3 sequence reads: CSVVRTGTDTQYF. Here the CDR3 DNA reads TGCAGCGTTGTAAGGACAGGGACAGATACGCAGTATTTT.

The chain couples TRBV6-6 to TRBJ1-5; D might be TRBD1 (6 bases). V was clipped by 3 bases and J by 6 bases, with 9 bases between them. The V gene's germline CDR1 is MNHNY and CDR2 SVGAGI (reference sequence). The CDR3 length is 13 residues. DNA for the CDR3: TGTGCCAGCAGTTATACAGGGATTCAGCCCCAGCATTTT. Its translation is CASSYTGIQPQHF.

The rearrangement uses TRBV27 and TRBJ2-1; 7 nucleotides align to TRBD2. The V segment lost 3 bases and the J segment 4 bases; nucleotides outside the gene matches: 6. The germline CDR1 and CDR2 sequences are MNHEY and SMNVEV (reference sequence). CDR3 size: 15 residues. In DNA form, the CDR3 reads TGTGCCAGCAGTTTGGGCAGCGGGGATTACAATGAGCAGTTCTTC. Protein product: CASSLGSGDYNEQFF.

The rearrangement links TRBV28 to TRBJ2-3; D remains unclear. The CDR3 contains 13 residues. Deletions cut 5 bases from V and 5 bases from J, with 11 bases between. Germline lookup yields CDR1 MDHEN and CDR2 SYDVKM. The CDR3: CASSESREDTQYF. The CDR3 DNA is TGTGCCAGCAGTGAGAGTAGAGAAGATACGCAGTATTTT.

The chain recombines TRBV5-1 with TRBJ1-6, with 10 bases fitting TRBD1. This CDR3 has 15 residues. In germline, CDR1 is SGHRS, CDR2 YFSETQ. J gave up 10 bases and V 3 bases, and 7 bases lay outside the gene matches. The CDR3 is CASSYFGQGESPLHF. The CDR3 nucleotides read TGCGCCAGCAGCTACTTCGGACAGGGGGAATCACCCCTCCACTTT.